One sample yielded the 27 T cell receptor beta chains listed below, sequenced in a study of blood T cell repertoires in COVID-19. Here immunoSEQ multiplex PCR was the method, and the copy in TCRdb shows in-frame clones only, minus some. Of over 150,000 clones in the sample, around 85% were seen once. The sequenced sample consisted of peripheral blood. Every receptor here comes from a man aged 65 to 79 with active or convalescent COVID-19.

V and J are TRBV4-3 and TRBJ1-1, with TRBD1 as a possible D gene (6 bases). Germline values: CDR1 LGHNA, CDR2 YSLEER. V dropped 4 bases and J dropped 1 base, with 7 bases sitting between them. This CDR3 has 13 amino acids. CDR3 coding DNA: TGCGCCAGCAGCCCGACAGGGAACACTGAAGCTTTCTTT. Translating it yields CASSPTGNTEAFF.

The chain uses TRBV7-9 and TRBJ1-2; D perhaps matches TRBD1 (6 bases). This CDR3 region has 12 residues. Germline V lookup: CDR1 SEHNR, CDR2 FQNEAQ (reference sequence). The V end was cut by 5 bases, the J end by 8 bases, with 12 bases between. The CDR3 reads CASSQGIQGYTF. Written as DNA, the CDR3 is TGTGCCAGCAGCCAGGGGATTCAGGGCTACACCTTC.

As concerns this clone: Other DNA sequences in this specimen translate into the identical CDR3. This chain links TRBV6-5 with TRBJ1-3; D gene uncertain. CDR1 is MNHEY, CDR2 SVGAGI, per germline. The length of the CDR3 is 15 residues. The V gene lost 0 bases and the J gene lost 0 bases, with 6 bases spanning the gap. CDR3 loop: CASSYSEGSGNTIYF. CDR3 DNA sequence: TGTGCCAGCAGTTACTCGGAGGGCTCTGGAAACACCATATATTTT.

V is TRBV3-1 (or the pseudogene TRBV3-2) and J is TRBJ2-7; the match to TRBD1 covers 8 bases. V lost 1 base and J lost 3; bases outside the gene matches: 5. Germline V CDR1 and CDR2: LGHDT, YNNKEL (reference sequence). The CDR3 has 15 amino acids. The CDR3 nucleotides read TGTGCCAGCAGCCAAGTACCAGGACAGGGCTACGAGCAGTACTTC. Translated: CASSQVPGQGYEQYF.

The CDR3 loop is CASSLRLAGGPNEQFF. The CDR3 nucleotides read TGTGCCAGCAGCCTTCGACTAGCGGGAGGGCCAAATGAGCAGTTCTTC. This sequence joins TRBV11-3 and TRBJ2-1; 14 nucleotides agree with TRBD2. V shed 5 bases, J shed 7 bases, and the junction held 7 bases outside the gene matches. CDR3 size: 16 residues. The V gene's germline CDR1 is SGHNT and CDR2 YENEEA.

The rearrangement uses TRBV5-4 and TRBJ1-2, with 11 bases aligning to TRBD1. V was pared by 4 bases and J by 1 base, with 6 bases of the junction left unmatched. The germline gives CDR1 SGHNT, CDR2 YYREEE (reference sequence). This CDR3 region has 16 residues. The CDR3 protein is CASSPPGTGGNYGYTF. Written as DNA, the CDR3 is TGTGCCAGCAGCCCACCGGGGACAGGGGGTAACTATGGCTACACCTTC.

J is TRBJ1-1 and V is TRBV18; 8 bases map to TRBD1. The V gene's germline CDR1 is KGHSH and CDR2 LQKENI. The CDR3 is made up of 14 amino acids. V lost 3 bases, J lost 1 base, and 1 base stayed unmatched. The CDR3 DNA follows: TGTGCCAGCTCACCGGGACAGGAGAACACTGAAGCTTTCTTT. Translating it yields CASSPGQENTEAFF. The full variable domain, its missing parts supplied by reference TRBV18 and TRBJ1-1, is NAGVMQNPRHLVRRRGQEARLRCSPMKGHSHVYWYRQLPEEGLKFMVYLQKENIIDESGMPKERFSAEFPKEGPSILRIQQVVRGDSAAYFCASSPGQENTEAFFGQGTRLTVV.

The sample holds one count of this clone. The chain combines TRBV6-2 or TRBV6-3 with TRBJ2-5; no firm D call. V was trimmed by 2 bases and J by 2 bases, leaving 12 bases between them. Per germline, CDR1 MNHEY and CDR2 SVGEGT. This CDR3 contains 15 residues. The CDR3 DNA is TGTGCCAGCAGTTACCGCGGTGGCATTCAAGAGACCCAGTACTTC. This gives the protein CASSYRGGIQETQYF.

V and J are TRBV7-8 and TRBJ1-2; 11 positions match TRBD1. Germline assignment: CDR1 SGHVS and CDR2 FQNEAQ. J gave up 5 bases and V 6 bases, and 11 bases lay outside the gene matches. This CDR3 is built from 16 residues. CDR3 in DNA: TGTGCCAGCAGTTTCGGACAGGGGGCATCGGGGTATGGCTACACCTTC. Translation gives CASSFGQGASGYGYTF.

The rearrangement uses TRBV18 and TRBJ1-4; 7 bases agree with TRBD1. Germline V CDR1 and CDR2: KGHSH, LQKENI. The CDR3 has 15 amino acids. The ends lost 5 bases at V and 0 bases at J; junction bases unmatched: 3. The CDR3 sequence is CASSGTGATNEKLFF. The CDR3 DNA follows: TGTGCCAGCTCAGGTACAGGGGCAACTAATGAAAAACTGTTTTTT.

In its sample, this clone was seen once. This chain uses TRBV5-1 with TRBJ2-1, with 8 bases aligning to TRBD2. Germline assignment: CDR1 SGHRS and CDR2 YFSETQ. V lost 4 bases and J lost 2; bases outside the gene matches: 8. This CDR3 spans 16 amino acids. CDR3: CASSPWAGGTYNEQFF. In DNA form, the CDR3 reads TGCGCCAGCAGCCCCTGGGCGGGAGGTACCTACAATGAGCAGTTCTTC.

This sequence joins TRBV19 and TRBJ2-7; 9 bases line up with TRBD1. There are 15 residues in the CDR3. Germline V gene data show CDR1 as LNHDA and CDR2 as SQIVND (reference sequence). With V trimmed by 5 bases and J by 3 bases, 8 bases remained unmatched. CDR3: CASSVTGQGRYEQYF. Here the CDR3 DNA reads TGTGCCAGTAGTGTAACGGGACAGGGTCGCTACGAGCAGTACTTC.

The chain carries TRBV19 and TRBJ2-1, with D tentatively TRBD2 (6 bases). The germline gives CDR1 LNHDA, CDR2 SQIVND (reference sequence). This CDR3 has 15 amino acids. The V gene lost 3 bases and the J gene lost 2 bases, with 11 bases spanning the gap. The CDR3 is CASSMTPGAYNEQFF. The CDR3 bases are TGTGCCAGTAGTATGACACCGGGGGCCTACAATGAGCAGTTCTTC.

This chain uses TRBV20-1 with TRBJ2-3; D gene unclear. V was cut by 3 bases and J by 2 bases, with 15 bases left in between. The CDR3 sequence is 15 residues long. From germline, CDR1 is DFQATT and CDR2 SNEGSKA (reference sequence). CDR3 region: CSASRRPFATDTQYF. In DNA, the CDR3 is TGCAGTGCTAGTAGGCGGCCGTTTGCCACAGATACGCAGTATTTT.

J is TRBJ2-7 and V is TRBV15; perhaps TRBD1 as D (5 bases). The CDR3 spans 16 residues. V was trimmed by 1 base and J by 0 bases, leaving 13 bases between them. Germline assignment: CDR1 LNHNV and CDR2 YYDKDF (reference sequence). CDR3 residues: CATSRGRARSSYEQYF. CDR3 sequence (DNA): TGTGCCACCAGCAGAGGCAGGGCTCGGAGCTCCTACGAGCAGTACTTC.

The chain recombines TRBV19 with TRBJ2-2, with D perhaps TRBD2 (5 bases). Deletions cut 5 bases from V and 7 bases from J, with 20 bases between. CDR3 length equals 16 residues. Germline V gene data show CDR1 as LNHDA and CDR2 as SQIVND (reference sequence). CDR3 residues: CASSEYRAARGGELFF. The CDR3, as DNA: TGTGCCAGTAGTGAGTACCGGGCCGCACGGGGCGGGGAGCTGTTTTTT.

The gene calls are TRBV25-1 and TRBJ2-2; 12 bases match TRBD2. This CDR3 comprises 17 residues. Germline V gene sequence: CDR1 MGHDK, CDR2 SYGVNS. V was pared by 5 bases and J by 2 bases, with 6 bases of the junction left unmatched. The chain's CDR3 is CASSSSGGAYNTGELFF. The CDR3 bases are TGTGCCAGCAGTTCTAGCGGGGGGGCCTATAACACCGGGGAGCTGTTTTTT. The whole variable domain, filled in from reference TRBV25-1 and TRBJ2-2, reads EADIYQTPRYLVIGTGKKITLECSQTMGHDKMYWYQQDPGMELHLIHYSYGVNSTEKGDLSSESTVSRIRTEHFPLTLESARPSHTSQYLCASSSSGGAYNTGELFFGEGSRLTVL.

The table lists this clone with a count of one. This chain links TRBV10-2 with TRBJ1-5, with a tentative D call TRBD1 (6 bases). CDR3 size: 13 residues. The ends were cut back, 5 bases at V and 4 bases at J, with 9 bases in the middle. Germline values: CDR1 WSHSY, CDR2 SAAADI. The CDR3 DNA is TGCGCCAGCAGTTACGGACAGAATCAGCCCCAGCATTTT. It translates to CASSYGQNQPQHF.

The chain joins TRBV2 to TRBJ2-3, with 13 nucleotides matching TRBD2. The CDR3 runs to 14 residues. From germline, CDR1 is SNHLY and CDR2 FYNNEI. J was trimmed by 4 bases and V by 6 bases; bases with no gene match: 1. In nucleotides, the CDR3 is TGTGCCAGCAGAGGGACTAGCGGGGCAGATACGCAGTATTTT. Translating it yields CASRGTSGADTQYF.

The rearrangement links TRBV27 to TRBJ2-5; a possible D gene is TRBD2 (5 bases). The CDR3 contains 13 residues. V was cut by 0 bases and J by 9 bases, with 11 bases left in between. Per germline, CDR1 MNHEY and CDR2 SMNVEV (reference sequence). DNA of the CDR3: TGTGCCAGCAGTTTATCTGCCTCAGCGGCCCAGTACTTC. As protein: CASSLSASAAQYF.

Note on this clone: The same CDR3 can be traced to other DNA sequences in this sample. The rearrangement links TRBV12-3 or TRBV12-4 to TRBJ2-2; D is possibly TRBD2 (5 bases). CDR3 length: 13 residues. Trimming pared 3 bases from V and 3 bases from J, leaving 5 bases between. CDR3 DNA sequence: TGTGCCAGCAGTTTGCGGGACACCGGGGAGCTGTTTTTT. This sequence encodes CASSLRDTGELFF.

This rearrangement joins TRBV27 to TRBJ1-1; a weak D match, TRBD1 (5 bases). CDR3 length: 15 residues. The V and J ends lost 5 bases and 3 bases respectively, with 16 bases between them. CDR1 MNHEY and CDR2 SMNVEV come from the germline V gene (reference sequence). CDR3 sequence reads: CASSPRGRKDTEAFF. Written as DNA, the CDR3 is TGTGCCAGCAGTCCGCGGGGCAGGAAGGACACTGAAGCTTTCTTT.

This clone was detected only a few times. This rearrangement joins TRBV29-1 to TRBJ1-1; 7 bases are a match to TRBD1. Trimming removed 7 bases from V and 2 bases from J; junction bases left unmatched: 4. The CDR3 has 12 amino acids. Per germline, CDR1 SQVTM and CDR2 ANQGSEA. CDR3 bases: TGCAGCGCCGAGGGGGCTAACACTGAAGCTTTCTTT. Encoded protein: CSAEGANTEAFF.

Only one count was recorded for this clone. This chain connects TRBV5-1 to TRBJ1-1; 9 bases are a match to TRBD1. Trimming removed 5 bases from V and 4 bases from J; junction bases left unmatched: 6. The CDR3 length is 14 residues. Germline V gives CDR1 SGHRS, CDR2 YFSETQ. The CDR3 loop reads CASRSGTGRTEAFF. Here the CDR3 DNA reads TGCGCCAGCAGGTCCGGGACAGGGCGCACTGAAGCTTTCTTT.

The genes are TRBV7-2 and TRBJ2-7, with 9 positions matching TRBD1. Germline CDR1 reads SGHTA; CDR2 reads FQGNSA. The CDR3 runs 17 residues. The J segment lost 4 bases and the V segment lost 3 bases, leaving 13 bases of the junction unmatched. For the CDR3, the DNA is TGTGCCAGCAGCTTTCAACCGATGGGGACAGGGTCTTACGAGCAGTACTTC. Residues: CASSFQPMGTGSYEQYF. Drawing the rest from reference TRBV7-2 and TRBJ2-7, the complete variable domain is GAGVSQSPSNKVTEKGKDVELRCDPISGHTALYWYRQSLGQGLEFLIYFQGNSAPDKSGLPSDRFSAERTGGSVSTLTIQRTQQEDSAVYLCASSFQPMGTGSYEQYFGPGTRLTVT.

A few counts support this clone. CDR3 coding DNA: TGTGCCAGCAGCATCCCCAGGGGGGATCAGCCCCAGCATTTT. Translation: CASSIPRGDQPQHF. The chain carries TRBV21-1 and TRBJ1-5; TRBD1 was called by the table and not checked on the DNA. TRBV21-1 is a listed pseudogene. The CDR3 is made up of 14 amino acids.

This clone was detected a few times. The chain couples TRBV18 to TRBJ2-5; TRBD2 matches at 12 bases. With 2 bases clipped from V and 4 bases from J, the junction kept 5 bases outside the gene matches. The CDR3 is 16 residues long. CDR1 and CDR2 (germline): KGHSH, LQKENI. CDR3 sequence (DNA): TGTGCCAGCTCACCAAGGACTAGCGGGACGCGAGAGACCCAGTACTTC. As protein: CASSPRTSGTRETQYF.